The 24 T cell receptor beta chains in this list originate from one sample, sequenced in a study of shared clonotypes between healthy human individuals. Clones were sequenced by immunoSEQ multiplex PCR, and TCRdb holds only the in-frame ones, with some missing. In the table there are 950,000 to 1,100,000 clones, about 74% of which are singletons. Input material: memory CD4+ T cells sorted from blood. As to subset: CD45RA-negative fraction. These TCRs come from a man aged 18-30 years in good health.

This chain links TRBV5-1 with TRBJ2-5; D remains unclear. Germline-derived CDR1 and CDR2 are SGHRS and YFSETQ. CDR3 size: 12 residues. The V end lost 5 bases, the J end lost 7 bases, and 12 bases lay between the germline ends. CDR3 sequence reads: CASSGSLGTQYF. The CDR3, as DNA: TGCGCCAGCAGTGGAAGCCTAGGGACCCAGTACTTC.

This chain joins TRBV6-5 and TRBJ1-1; a possible D gene is TRBD1 (6 bases). Trimming pared 5 bases from V and 5 bases from J, leaving 18 bases between. This CDR3 spans 15 amino acids. Germline CDR1 is MNHEY and CDR2 is SVGAGI. In DNA form, the CDR3 reads TGTGCCAGCAGTCCCGGGGGGGGCGCACGGACTGAAGCTTTCTTT. Translation gives CASSPGGGARTEAFF.

This sequence joins TRBV7-2 and TRBJ2-1; D is possibly TRBD1 or TRBD2 (5 bases each). The ends were cut back, 2 bases at V and 10 bases at J, with 12 bases in the middle. The CDR3 extends over 13 amino acids. Germline CDR1 SGHTA, CDR2 FQGNSA. The chain's CDR3 is CASSLQPEGEQFF. CDR3 coding DNA: TGTGCCAGCAGCTTACAACCTGAGGGGGAGCAGTTCTTC. Full variable domain (outside the CDR3, taken from reference TRBV7-2 and TRBJ2-1): GAGVSQSPSNKVTEKGKDVELRCDPISGHTALYWYRQSLGQGLEFLIYFQGNSAPDKSGLPSDRFSAERTGGSVSTLTIQRTQQEDSAVYLCASSLQPEGEQFFGPGTRLTVL.

The rearrangement uses TRBV29-1 and TRBJ2-2, with 10 bases that match TRBD1. Unmatched junction bases numbered 6, after V lost 7 bases and J lost 7 bases. Germline CDR1 SQVTM, CDR2 ANQGSEA. The CDR3 has 13 amino acids. The CDR3, as DNA: TGCAGCGCTCGGACAGGGGGTAGCGGGGAGCTGTTTTTT. Translating gives CSARTGGSGELFF.

As DNA, the CDR3 is TGCGCCAGCAGCTTGGGGACGGCCAACAATCAGCCCCAGCATTTT. Amino acid sequence: CASSLGTANNQPQHF. V usage is TRBV5-1 and J usage is TRBJ1-5; D is uncertain. Germline CDR1 is SGHRS and CDR2 is YFSETQ. V dropped 0 bases and J dropped 3 bases, with 10 bases sitting between them. This CDR3 contains 15 residues.

The table lists this clone with a few counts. This chain uses TRBV6-6 with TRBJ1-2; TRBD1 matches at 7 bases. Unmatched junction bases numbered 5, after V lost 2 bases and J lost 5 bases. Germline CDR1 MNHNY, CDR2 SVGAGI (reference sequence). This CDR3 contains 14 residues. The CDR3, as DNA: TGTGCCAGCAGTTACGAACAGGGGTGGTATGGCTACACCTTC. Translation gives CASSYEQGWYGYTF.

The chain has TRBV11-2 and TRBJ2-7; TRBD2 aligns across 16 bases. The CDR3 length is 19 residues. With 3 bases clipped from V and 2 bases from J, the junction kept 10 bases outside the gene matches. The germline V gene encodes CDR1 SGHAT and CDR2 FQNNGV. The CDR3 region is CASSFKFGTSGGEPYEQYF. Written as DNA, the CDR3 is TGTGCCAGCAGCTTTAAATTCGGGACTAGCGGGGGGGAGCCCTACGAGCAGTACTTC.

The count of this clone is one. The chain uses TRBV5-6 and TRBJ2-7, with 12 bases that match TRBD2. The V segment lost 5 bases and the J segment 2 bases; nucleotides outside the gene matches: 2. Germline lookup yields CDR1 SGHDT and CDR2 YYEEEE. This CDR3 region has 14 residues. CDR3 bases: TGTGCCAGCAGGACTAGCGGGAGCACCTACGAGCAGTACTTC. Its protein product is CASRTSGSTYEQYF. The entire variable domain, with the rest obtained from reference TRBV5-6 and TRBJ2-7, is as follows: DAGVTQSPTHLIKTRGQQVTLRCSPKSGHDTVSWYQQALGQGPQFIFQYYEEEERQRGNFPDRFSGHQFPNYSSELNVNALLLGDSALYLCASRTSGSTYEQYFGPGTRLTVT.

This chain joins TRBV28 and TRBJ1-6, with 10 nucleotides matching TRBD1. The CDR3 sequence is 15 residues long. V shed 3 bases, J shed 14 bases, and the junction held 10 bases outside the gene matches. Germline CDR1 and CDR2: MDHEN and SYDVKM. The CDR3 DNA reads as TGTGCCAGCAGTTTGGGGGACAGGGGCCCTTCGACCCTCCACTTT. Protein product: CASSLGDRGPSTLHF.

The J gene is TRBJ1-4, the V gene TRBV7-2; maybe TRBD1 (6 bases). V lost 5 bases to trimming and J lost 8 bases, with 9 bases between them. CDR1 is SGHTA, CDR2 FQGNSA, per germline. The CDR3 is 12 residues long. The CDR3 loop is CASSEDREKLFF. The CDR3 nucleotides read TGTGCCAGCAGCGAAGACAGGGAAAAACTGTTTTTT.

This clone has only a few counts. Different DNA sequences within this sample yield the same CDR3. The chain links TRBV15 to TRBJ1-2; possible D gene TRBD1, 5 bases. The CDR3 sequence is 15 residues long. V lost 0 bases to trimming and J lost 5 bases, with 13 bases between them. Per germline, CDR1 LNHNV and CDR2 YYDKDF (reference sequence). In DNA, the CDR3 is TGTGCCACCAGCAGAGATAGCCAGGGCAGTTATGGCTACACCTTC. It specifies CATSRDSQGSYGYTF.

This chain links TRBV6-5 with TRBJ1-1; D call uncertain. This CDR3 is 11 amino acids long. V lost 1 base, J lost 11 bases, and 8 bases lay in between. The V gene's germline CDR1 is MNHEY and CDR2 SVGAGI. The CDR3 loop is CASSYFGVAFF. The CDR3 DNA is TGTGCCAGCAGTTACTTTGGGGTGGCTTTCTTT.

This clone has a count of ten or more. The genes are TRBV11-2 and TRBJ2-2; 10 bases match TRBD2. The CDR3 covers 18 residues. Germline CDR1 reads SGHAT; CDR2 reads FQNNGV. With 5 bases clipped from V and 4 bases from J, the junction kept 13 bases outside the gene matches. The CDR3 nucleotides are TGTGCCAGCAGCGTCAGGCCAGGGACTAGCGCCTCCACCGGGGAGCTGTTTTTT. Amino acid sequence: CASSVRPGTSASTGELFF.

About this clone: A much larger clone differs by one base, so this may be a read error. The genes are TRBV7-2 and TRBJ2-2, with a weak D call TRBD1 (5 bases). The germline gives CDR1 SGHTA, CDR2 FQGNSA. The CDR3 runs 13 residues. The germline V and J ends were trimmed by 3 bases and 5 bases, with 7 bases remaining between them. The CDR3 nucleotides read TGTGCCAGCAGCTTCGCAGGGACCGGGGAGCTGTTTTTT. Protein sequence: CASSFAGTGELFF.

J is TRBJ2-7 and V is TRBV30, with D possibly TRBD2 on 6 matching bases. This CDR3 is built from 14 residues. Deletions cut 0 bases from V and 2 bases from J, with 11 bases between. CDR1 GTSNPN and CDR2 SVGIG come from the germline V gene (reference sequence). CDR3 sequence reads: CAWSVTGVPYEQYF. The DNA for the CDR3 is TGTGCCTGGAGTGTAACGGGGGTCCCCTACGAGCAGTACTTC.

The rearrangement uses TRBV6-5 and TRBJ2-6; 7 nucleotides agree with TRBD1. Germline V gene data show CDR1 as MNHEY and CDR2 as SVGAGI. Trimming at V came to 2 bases and at J to 2 bases, leaving 3 bases not matched to a gene. This CDR3 region has 16 residues. The CDR3, as DNA: TGTGCCAGCAGTTACAAAACAGGGGCTGGGGCCAACGTCCTGACTTTC. Translated: CASSYKTGAGANVLTF.

Worth noting for this clone: This may be a read error: a much more frequent sequence differs by one nucleotide. At the DNA level, this CDR3 is encoded by other sequences in the same sample as well. This chain uses TRBV2 with TRBJ2-7; D is perhaps TRBD1 (5 bases). The CDR3 loop spans 12 amino acids. Trimming took 4 bases from V and 1 from J, leaving 5 bases between them. Per the germline V gene, CDR1 is SNHLY and CDR2 is FYNNEI. For the CDR3, the DNA is TGTGCCAGCAGTGGACAGTCCTACGAGCAGTACTTC. Its translation: CASSGQSYEQYF.

This chain joins TRBV5-4 and TRBJ1-1, with D maybe TRBD1 (6 bases). The V gene lost 0 bases and the J gene lost 5 bases, with 17 bases spanning the gap. The CDR3 totals 16 residues. Per the germline V gene, CDR1 is SGHNT and CDR2 is YYREEE (reference sequence). This chain's CDR3 is CASSLDPAGAGTEAFF. Written as DNA, the CDR3 is TGTGCCAGCAGCTTGGACCCGGCAGGGGCAGGAACTGAAGCTTTCTTT.

On this clone itself: The sample has other DNA sequences that encode this CDR3 too. The CDR3 loop is CSASRADTQYF. As DNA, the CDR3 is TGCAGTGCTAGTAGGGCAGATACGCAGTATTTT. The rearrangement joins TRBV20-1 to TRBJ2-3; D ambiguous. V was shortened by 3 bases and J by 4 bases, with 5 bases between the two germline ends. This CDR3 spans 11 amino acids. CDR1 and CDR2 (germline): DFQATT, SNEGSKA (reference sequence).

This rearrangement joins TRBV5-1 to TRBJ1-2; possibly TRBD1 for D (5 bases). The CDR3 spans 13 residues. Germline lookup yields CDR1 SGHRS and CDR2 YFSETQ. V was cut by 4 bases and J by 5 bases, with 12 bases left in between. This CDR3 is CASSPGGGYGYTF. Here the CDR3 DNA reads TGCGCCAGCAGCCCTGGGGGAGGGTATGGCTACACCTTC.

This clone was counted a few times. The V call is TRBV20-1, the J call TRBJ1-4, with D unclear. This CDR3 is built from 11 residues. Per germline, CDR1 DFQATT and CDR2 SNEGSKA (reference sequence). With 6 bases removed from V and 5 bases from J, the gap between germline ends came to 7 bases. The CDR3 here is CSAGGNEKLFF. CDR3 DNA sequence: TGCAGTGCCGGCGGGAATGAAAAACTGTTTTTT.

The chain combines TRBV28 with TRBJ2-7; 7 nucleotides match TRBD2. The CDR3 has 15 residues. Germline CDR1 is MDHEN and CDR2 is SYDVKM. J gave up 1 base and V 5 bases, and 8 bases lay outside the gene matches. The CDR3 loop reads CASSGGDGRSYEQYF. The CDR3 DNA reads TGTGCCAGCAGTGGGGGGGACGGCAGATCCTACGAGCAGTACTTC.

The chain combines TRBV30 with TRBJ2-2, with 10 bases that match TRBD1. The J segment lost 5 bases and the V segment lost 1 base, leaving 7 bases of the junction unmatched. This CDR3 contains 16 residues. Looked up from germline, CDR1 is GTSNPN and CDR2 is SVGIG (reference sequence). The CDR3 DNA reads as TGTGCCTGGAGTGGAAGGACAGGGGGGTTAACCGGGGAGCTGTTTTTT. Translating it yields CAWSGRTGGLTGELFF.

This sequence joins TRBV28 and TRBJ1-1; 9 bases line up with TRBD1. The ends lost 8 bases at V and 11 bases at J; junction bases unmatched: 6. The germline V gene has CDR1 MDHEN and CDR2 SYDVKM. This CDR3 spans 11 amino acids. The CDR3 sequence is CASSRDRAAFF. In DNA, the CDR3 is TGTGCCAGCTCCCGGGACAGGGCGGCTTTCTTT.